This TCR beta chain was documented in a study of T cells in Graves' hyperthyroidism and ophthalmopathy. The study, taken as a whole, reports: Most clonotypes that expanded in the thyroid above 0.001 also showed up in blood.

About this clonotype itself: Antigen: not known.

The germline V gene has CDR1 SQVTM and CDR2 ANQGSEA. The CDR3 is 13 amino acids. V lost 5 bases, J lost 10 bases, and 9 bases stayed unmatched. If no ophthalmopathy progression occurred within 18 months, Graves' hyperthyroidism was stable. Newly diagnosed hyperthyroidism, duration under 2 months, in patients aged 18 to 65. Lactation, pregnancy, other autoimmune disease or uncontrolled infection led to exclusion of patients. Amplification targeted TCR beta CDR3 regions from RNA transcripts. During a first-round RT-PCR of the TCR CDR3, the HTBI primer set was used. TCRdb used MiXCR to reprocess the multiplex PCR reads, holding one entry per CDR3 protein. This sample has under 250,000 distinct CDR3 sequences, with 17% found just once.

This receptor was taken from a man aged 45-65 years with Graves' hyperthyroidism. V gene TRBV29-1 combines with J gene TRBJ1-4; 8 bases are shared with TRBD1. Sequenced material: blood. The CDR3 spells CSVRDRQSGKLFF. The CDR3 nucleotides read TGCAGCGTTAGGGACAGGCAGAGCGGAAAACTGTTTTTT.